This TCR beta chain was recovered during a study of chemoradiotherapy in HPV16-positive cancers. Study-wide results and caveats: During treatment, candidate HPV-specific clones and E7-related motifs expanded in tumor.

This CDR3 is 16 amino acids long. With 7 bases clipped from V and 3 bases from J, the junction kept 10 bases outside the gene matches. Germline V gives CDR1 SNHLY, CDR2 FYNNEI. Repeated repertoire sampling spanned the course of chemoradiotherapy. Concerning this clone itself: Its antigen is unknown.

Repertoires were generated with immunoSEQ multiplex PCR, while TCRdb's copy carries only in-frame clones and drops some. Seen here are about 22,000 clones, 73% observed once, and the top ten hold about 2.4%. This sequence joins TRBV2 and TRBJ2-1, with 9 bases aligning to TRBD2. Sample collection occurred from a patient who underwent chemoradiotherapy. This receptor was taken from a human donor with HPV-associated anogenital cancer. The CDR3 sequence is CASMGAGGRVYNEQFF. The CDR3 region has the DNA TGTGCCAGCATGGGGGCGGGGGGGCGCGTCTACAATGAGCAGTTCTTC.